The sequence of this TCR beta chain was determined in a study of cytotoxic CD8 clonotypes in ibrutinib-treated CLL (dated by TCRdb to the early 2020s). Looking at the study overall: In this cohort, around 14 patients were treatment-naive and roughly 10 were relapsed/refractory, while 17 to 18 had unmutated IGHV. Cryopreserved peripheral blood mononuclear cells were collected before treatment, at response, and at either disease progression or sustained remission. Samples averaged roughly 280,000 productive templates and approximately 100,000 productive rearrangements. Response samples were obtained after a median of approximately 12 months of treatment, with a range of about 6 to 40 months. Longitudinal samples were available for about 30% of the roughly 86 trial participants. Responses were partial in roughly 24 patients and complete in 2; after median around 66 months follow-up, approximately 15 stayed in remission and 12 progressed.

Worth noting for this clone: The antigen it recognizes is unknown. No per-base quality is available; no much larger clone lies one base away.

Approximately 2 micrograms of genomic DNA were extracted from cryopreserved PBMCs for TCR beta library preparation. Longitudinal blood samples from CLL patients on ibrutinib monotherapy underwent high-throughput TCR beta sequencing. The patients took part in an open-label, single-center phase 2 trial of ibrutinib monotherapy. On a MiSeq, deep resolution sequencing aimed for a depth between 1 in 1 million and 1 in 200,000 T cells, with each clonotype covered around 10x on average. The immunoSEQ hsTCRB Kit was used to generate TCR beta libraries. The paper's processing steps were these. The data were analyzed with ImmunoSEQ Analyzer and ImmunoSEQ Data Assistant, and V, D and J gene assignments followed IMGT definitions. Clonality, which ranges from 0 to 1, was calculated as one minus the normalized Shannon entropy of productive rearrangement frequencies. Only overrepresented clonotypes making up at least 0.05% of each patient's repertoire were included in the public clonotype analysis. Repertoires from thirteen age-matched healthy donors in immuneACCESS were used as clonality controls. TCRdb obtained this table from immuneACCESS and retained in-frame rearrangements with V and J assigned. These tables miss some clones; where compared with another copy, unresolved V genes account for less than half of the shortfall, and the remainder is unexplained. That table supplies the V and J calls and clone size; D and trimming were determined from the DNA. A total of 300,000 to 350,000 clones appear in this sample, around four fifths of them only once. Over 6.5% of the sample is in the top ten clones.

The full study reports these points: Sampling times were not matched between sustained-remission and progressing patients, and lymph node repertoires were not studied. Clonality increased at ibrutinib response, stayed stable in sustained remission, and fell back toward baseline at progression. At baseline, clonality was higher than in age-matched healthy donors and showed a strong correlation with circulating CD8+ T-cell counts. Public clonotypes were rare and either contracted or stayed stable during treatment, and the rise in clonality at ibrutinib response reflected the expansion of private clonotypes.

The germline V gene gives CDR1 as SGHTA and CDR2 as FQGNSA. V trim: 5 bases; J trim: 5 bases; unmatched bases: 6. The CDR3 sequence holds 14 residues, the cysteine and phenylalanine included. The CDR3 DNA has 42 bases and is translated from base 1. The TCR originated in a human donor with chronic lymphocytic leukemia. The sequence links TRBV7-2 to TRBJ1-1, with 9 junctional bases fitting TRBD1. This specimen was PBMCs, taken before ibrutinib treatment. The nucleotides read TGTGCCAGCAGCCCACGACAGGGGGGGACTGAAGCTTTCTTT. Its coded protein is CASSPRQGGTEAFF.